Listed below are T cell receptor beta chains from one sample, sequenced in a study of blood T cell repertoires in COVID-19. Produced via immunoSEQ multiplex PCR; TCRdb's table is partial and in-frame only. The sample holds some 220,000 clones; around 84% are singletons and the top ten take around 18%. The material sequenced was peripheral blood. All receptors derive from a woman aged 80 or over with active or convalescent COVID-19. CDR3s leave out the opening cysteine and the closing phenylalanine or tryptophan.

cdr3_length: 13
v_call: TRBV6-5
j_call: TRBJ2-7
cdr3_aa: ASSTGTGGPYEQY

cdr3_length: 12
v_call: TRBV18
j_call: TRBJ1-1
cdr3_aa: ASSPGRDVPEAF

cdr3_length: 12
v_call: TRBV7-2
j_call: TRBJ1-1
cdr3_aa: ASSLFRANTEAF

cdr3_length: 14
v_call: TRBV7-2
j_call: TRBJ2-3
cdr3_aa: ASSFGGGGSTDTQY

cdr3_length: 13
v_call: TRBV7-9
j_call: TRBJ2-5
cdr3_aa: ASSYRTGGLETQY

cdr3_length: 12
v_call: TRBV4-2
j_call: TRBJ1-5
cdr3_aa: ASSPEEGSQPQH

cdr3_length: 10
v_call: TRBV10-3
j_call: TRBJ1-1
cdr3_aa: AIRDGTVEAF

cdr3_length: 13
v_call: TRBV6-5
j_call: TRBJ1-1
cdr3_aa: ASSYDSPRGTEAF

cdr3_length: 12
v_call: TRBV9
j_call: TRBJ2-3
cdr3_aa: ASSVDQGADTQY

cdr3_length: 13
v_call: TRBV19
j_call: TRBJ2-7
cdr3_aa: ASSGTTLGLNEQY

cdr3_length: 13
v_call: TRBV6-5
j_call: TRBJ2-7
cdr3_aa: ASRGTRTGNYEQY

cdr3_length: 13
v_call: TRBV11-2
j_call: TRBJ1-6
cdr3_aa: ASSSVRGQWSPLH

cdr3_length: 11
v_call: TRBV30
j_call: TRBJ2-3
cdr3_aa: AWDRGTTDTQY

cdr3_length: 12
v_call: TRBV27
j_call: TRBJ1-6
cdr3_aa: ASSGDRGKSPLH

cdr3_length: 14
v_call: TRBV4-3
j_call: TRBJ2-3
cdr3_aa: ASSQDVSSGRDTQY

cdr3_length: 14
v_call: TRBV4-1
j_call: TRBJ1-6
cdr3_aa: ASSHQGGARTSPLH

cdr3_length: 11
v_call: TRBV7-2
j_call: TRBJ2-2
cdr3_aa: ASSLLASGELF

cdr3_length: 17
v_call: TRBV4-2
j_call: TRBJ1-6
cdr3_aa: ASRKTSDSLDSYNSPLH

cdr3_length: 13
v_call: TRBV5-1
j_call: TRBJ2-3
cdr3_aa: ASRKQGADTDTQY

cdr3_length: 14
v_call: TRBV24-1
j_call: TRBJ2-5
cdr3_aa: ATSDAGTGDGETQY

cdr3_length: 13
v_call: TRBV6-2/TRBV6-3
j_call: TRBJ2-5
cdr3_aa: ASSYRGTGEETQY

cdr3_length: 11
v_call: TRBV6-5
j_call: TRBJ1-1
cdr3_aa: ASRVWGVTEAF